This T cell receptor (beta chain) originates from a study of cytomegalovirus exposure and HLA in healthy donors (TCRdb year 2017). Regarding the complete study: In an earlier analysis of roughly 500 of the donors, roughly 300 Gb of sequence data and 117 million unique TCR beta sequences from about 190 million T cells were reported. An early release that covered roughly 600 HLA-typed donors contained approximately 300 gigabases of sequencing data and some 87 million unique TCR sequences. Of the 300 to 500 genotyped donors, more than 75% were placed in the genetic ancestry cluster associated with self-reported Caucasian donors. The study aimed to test whether cataloging public T cell receptors could reveal signatures of past pathogen exposure. The T cell repertoires of roughly 660 subjects were profiled by immunosequencing and related to cytomegalovirus serostatus. Besides the first cohort of hundreds of subjects, a separate validation cohort made up of 90 to 150 different subjects was used. The study combined high-throughput TCR immunosequencing, statistical association of individual TCRs with disease status, and machine learning to predict cytomegalovirus infection status. To study patterns of TCR occurrence, a later analysis re-analyzed previously published TCR beta repertoires from under 750 donors and added high-resolution HLA genotyping. Rather than using new phenotypic data, the later analysis identified candidate immune exposures from TCR beta sequences and from how often those sequences occurred across donors. To decide whether each TCR beta V gene segment behaved as functional or pseudogenic, an earlier analysis of over 500 of the donors relied on high-throughput TCR beta sequencing. Donor age, sex, ethnicity and CMV serostatus were collected together with the repertoire data. A later genetic analysis used genome-wide SNP genotypes for about 65% of the roughly 670 donors, treating that subset as a discovery cohort. Every discovery cohort repertoire had been produced on one sequencing platform. HLA typing covered class I and class II loci at four-digit resolution. The number of donors typed differed by locus, with roughly 629-640 for A, B, C, DRB1 and DQB1, around 500 for DQA1, 600 to 610 for DPA1, and around 430 for DPB1. Roughly five DR-DQ haplotypes were handled as single units for association and clustering, since linkage in the cohort was strong. On average, roughly 240,000 unique TCR beta nucleotide sequences were sequenced per donor among about 400 genotyped donors of the cohort, with about 19% of those sequences being non-productive.

The junction shows trimming of 0 bases on V and 2 bases on J, plus 8 bases between the germline ends. According to the germline V gene, CDR1 reads SGDLS and CDR2 reads YYNGEE. Reading from cysteine to phenylalanine, the CDR3 counts 14 amino acids. Only the CDR3 DNA stays, 42 bases, in frame from base 1. The protocol used for the library was the immunoSEQ multiplex PCR assay. For the multiplex PCR, a mixture combining 60 forward primers for TCR Vbeta segments and 13 reverse primers for TCR Jbeta segments was used. The CDR3 region of rearranged TCR beta genes was amplified from genomic DNA with a multiplex PCR assay. On the Illumina HiSeq System, the amplified TCR beta libraries were sequenced as 87-base-pair reads. As for how the authors treated the data: A later analysis tallied roughly 78 million unique TCR beta chains across the 610 or so repertoires, and about 12 million of those chains were shared by two or more donors. To remove PCR and sequencing errors, raw reads were error-corrected and collapsed into unique sequences using a nearest-neighbor algorithm that merged closely related sequences. CDR3 sequences were aligned to IMGT reference sequences to assign V, D and J gene segments. Each retained sequence needed at least a six-nucleotide match to both a V gene segment and a J gene segment. Rearrangements were classified as productive when the CDR3 lacked stop codons and remained in frame with V and J, and all other rearrangements were classified as non-productive. CDR3 was defined according to IMGT convention as the region running from the second conserved V-encoded cysteine to the conserved J-encoded phenylalanine. The earlier analysis of about 570 of the donors excluded any sequence lacking an unambiguous match to a single V gene segment. In an earlier analysis of some 590 of the donors, a V segment was called functional when productive rearrangements were above 56.7%, and segregating when the standard deviation between donors exceeded 5%. A statistical classification framework was built for diagnosing cytomegalovirus status from the catalog of TCR beta chain sequences. In a later analysis, V and J genes were assigned by comparing TCR nucleotide sequences against IMGT/GENE-DB human TR gene sequences. In a later analysis, CDR3 sequences and most-parsimonious VDJ recombination scenarios were assigned using the TCRdist pipeline. In a later analysis, each TCR beta chain was defined by its CDR3 amino acid sequence together with its V-gene family, and reads lacking a unique V-gene family were excluded. In a later analysis, some 600 highly shared, low-generation-probability nucleotide sequences were removed to address suspected cross-contamination and a sequencing artifact. In a later analysis, a clonal expansion index was calculated for each public chain from normalized within-repertoire ranks of inferred template counts. In a later analysis, generation probabilities were computed using a VDJ recombination model fitted to out-of-frame rearrangements, and the results were checked against IGoR. A later analysis scored TCR-TCR, TCR-HLA and TCR-CMV co-occurrence with hypergeometric tests, applying a repertoire-size bias correction to TCR pairs. False discovery rates were estimated in a later analysis by permuting HLA or CMV assignments 20 times. In a later analysis, co-occurring TCRs were grouped using DBSCAN, with TCRdist sequence similarity added in when clustering inside HLA-allele-positive subsets. Repertoires with fewer than 30,000 or more than 120,000 public chains, plus five repertoires with anomalous nucleotide sharing, were excluded from co-occurrence clustering. TCRdb obtained this table from immuneACCESS and retained in-frame rearrangements with V and J assigned. These tables miss some clones; where compared with another copy, unresolved V genes account for less than half of the shortfall, and the remainder is unexplained. The V and J calls and clone size come from that table; D and trimming were worked out from the DNA. The sample profile shows around 100,000 clones; 65% to 90% of them were found once. The ten largest clonotypes hold more than 1% of the sample.

A note on this clone: No antigen is known for it. No base quality values were provided; no much bigger clone lies one nucleotide off.

The cohort consisted of approximately 690 healthy bone marrow donors. All cohort members were sampled while nominally healthy, although unrecorded immune exposures were likely present. The donor was CMV seronegative and was included in the group of several hundred seronegative cohort members. Every donor gave a peripheral blood sample, and the peripheral blood mononuclear cells from that sample were used for TCR beta sequencing. The Qiagen DNeasy Blood Extraction Kit was used to extract genomic DNA from the blood cell samples. On the study overall, not on this receptor specifically: Correlated functional status among segregating V segments might reflect linkage disequilibrium, but an unknown experimental factor could not be ruled out. In a later genetic analysis, fewer N-insertions in productive TCRs were reported among donors in an Asian-associated ancestry cluster than the roughly 700-donor mean. Because HLA typing was unavailable for some donors at each locus, only the typed subset was used in association tests. Immune exposure information for the cohort was limited to CMV serostatus. A later genetic analysis associated a missense DCLRE1C variant with V-gene and J-gene trimming of TCR beta chains, and an independent cohort replicated the association. Some IMGT-functional V segments, including TRBV6-2 and TRBV6-3, could not be distinguished by the 87-base-pair reads and were therefore excluded. Compared with equally common non-associated chains, HLA-associated TCR beta chains in a later analysis were more clonally expanded and had lower generation probabilities. Three of the identified cytomegalovirus-associated TCR beta chains were confirmed in vitro to be specific for cytomegalovirus antigens. Several of the top co-occurrence clusters appeared to be linked to parvovirus B19, influenza, CMV and Epstein-Barr virus, according to a later analysis. Most TCR sequences were observed very rarely across donors, whereas some public TCRs were present in many individuals. Roughly uniform sequencing depth across donors was assumed in presence/absence analyses, although this assumption may not hold. A further reported finding was that TCR beta sequences accurately predicted the HLA-A and HLA-B alleles for most subjects in the first cohort. An earlier analysis of 450 to 750 of the donors showed that most TCR beta V segments appeared in productive rearrangements either about 87% or about 30% of the time, which broadly matched IMGT annotations. A group of highly shared sequence variants was considered likely to be a technical artifact of the sequencing pipeline. In both the original and validation cohorts, the classifier was reported to diagnose cytomegalovirus status with high specificity and sensitivity. In the study, some 160 TCR beta chains were listed as associated with cytomegalovirus. Specific HLA alleles were associated with more than 15,000 TCR beta sequences at a false discovery rate of 0.05 in a later analysis. A later analysis found that TCR association rates varied across HLA loci, with DRB1 alleles showing the most associated TCRs and HLA-C alleles the fewest. In this cohort, only TCR beta chains were sequenced, and detectable features were limited by the absence of alpha or paired-chain data. Because counts were too low, some 17 rarely observed V segments, including chromosome 9 orphons, were left out of the earlier analysis of approximately 580 of the donors. A later analysis found that most CMV-associated TCR beta chains appeared HLA-restricted, with HLA associations seemingly driven largely by CMV exposure. It was suggested by the authors that the approach could potentially be generalized to other disease states and immunological phenotypes. Assigning TCR associations to individual alleles was difficult when HLA alleles, especially DR and DQ, strongly co-occurred.

The chain joins TRBV9 to TRBJ2-5; the D gene cannot be resolved reliably. This sequence originates from a woman aged 18-29 years in good health and CMV-seronegative. Material for sequencing was PBMCs. The CDR3 region reads CASSVGTIQETQYF. Read as DNA, the sequence is TGTGCCAGCAGCGTAGGAACTATACAAGAGACCCAGTACTTC.